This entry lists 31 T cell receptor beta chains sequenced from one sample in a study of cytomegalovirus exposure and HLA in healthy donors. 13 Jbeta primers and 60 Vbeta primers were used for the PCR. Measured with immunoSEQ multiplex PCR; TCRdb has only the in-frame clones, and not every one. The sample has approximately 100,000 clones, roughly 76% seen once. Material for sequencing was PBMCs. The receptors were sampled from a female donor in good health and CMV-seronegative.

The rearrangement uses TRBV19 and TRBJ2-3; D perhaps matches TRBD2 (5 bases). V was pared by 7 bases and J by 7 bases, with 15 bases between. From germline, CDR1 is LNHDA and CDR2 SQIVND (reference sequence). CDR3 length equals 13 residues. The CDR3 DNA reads TGTGCCAGTATACTAGTATTTCTACATACGCAGTATTTT. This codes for CASILVFLHTQYF.

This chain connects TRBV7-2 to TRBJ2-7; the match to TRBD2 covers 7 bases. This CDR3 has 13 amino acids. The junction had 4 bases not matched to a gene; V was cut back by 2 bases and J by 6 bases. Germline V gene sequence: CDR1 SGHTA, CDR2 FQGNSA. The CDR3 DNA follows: TGTGCCAGCAGCTTACCCGGGAGGAGCGAGCAGTACTTC. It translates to CASSLPGRSEQYF.

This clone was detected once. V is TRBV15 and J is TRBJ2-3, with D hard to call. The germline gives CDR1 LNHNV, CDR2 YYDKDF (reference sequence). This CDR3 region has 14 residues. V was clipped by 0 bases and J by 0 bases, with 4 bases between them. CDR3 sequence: CATSREASTDTQYF. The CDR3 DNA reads TGTGCCACCAGCAGAGAGGCCAGCACAGATACGCAGTATTTT.

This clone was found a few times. For the CDR3, the DNA is TGTGCAAGAACCCAGAATCCAGGGTGGGATTATAGCAATCAGCCCCAGCATTTT. This encodes CARTQNPGWDYSNQPQHF. V gene TRBV12-2 combines with J gene TRBJ1-5; TRBD1, the D gene given by the table, was not confirmed from the DNA. TRBV12-2 is an annotated pseudogene. The CDR3 loop spans 18 amino acids.

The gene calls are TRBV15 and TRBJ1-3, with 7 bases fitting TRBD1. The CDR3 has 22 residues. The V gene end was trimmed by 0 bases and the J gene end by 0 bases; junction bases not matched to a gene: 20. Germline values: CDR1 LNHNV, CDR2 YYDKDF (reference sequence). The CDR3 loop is CATSRDAGSSWDSYTSGNTIYF. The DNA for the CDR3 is TGTGCCACCAGCAGAGACGCCGGTTCTTCGTGGGACAGTTATACCTCTGGAAACACCATATATTTT.

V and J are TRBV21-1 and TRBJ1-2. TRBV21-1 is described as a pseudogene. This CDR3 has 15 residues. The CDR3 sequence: CASSVKRRADYGYTF. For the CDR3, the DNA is TGTGCCAGCAGCGTAAAGAGGAGGGCTGACTATGGCTACACCTTC.

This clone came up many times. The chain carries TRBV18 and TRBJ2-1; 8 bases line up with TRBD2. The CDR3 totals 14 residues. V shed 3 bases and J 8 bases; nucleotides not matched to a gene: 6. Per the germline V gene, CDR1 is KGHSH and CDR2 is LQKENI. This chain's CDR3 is CASSPGTSTDEQFF. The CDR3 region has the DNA TGTGCCAGCTCACCCGGGACTAGTACCGATGAGCAGTTCTTC.

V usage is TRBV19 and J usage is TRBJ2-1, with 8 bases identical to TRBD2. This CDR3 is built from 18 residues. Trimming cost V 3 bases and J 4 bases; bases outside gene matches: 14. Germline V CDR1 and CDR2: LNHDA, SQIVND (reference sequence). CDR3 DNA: TGTGCCAGTAGTATGGGGCGGGCGGGGGGCCCCAAATACAATGAGCAGTTCTTC. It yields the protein CASSMGRAGGPKYNEQFF.

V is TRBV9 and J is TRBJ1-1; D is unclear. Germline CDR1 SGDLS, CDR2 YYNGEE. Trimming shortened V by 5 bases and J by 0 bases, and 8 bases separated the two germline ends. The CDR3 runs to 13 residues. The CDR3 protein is CASSTELNTEAFF. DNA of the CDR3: TGTGCCAGCAGTACGGAGCTGAACACTGAAGCTTTCTTT.

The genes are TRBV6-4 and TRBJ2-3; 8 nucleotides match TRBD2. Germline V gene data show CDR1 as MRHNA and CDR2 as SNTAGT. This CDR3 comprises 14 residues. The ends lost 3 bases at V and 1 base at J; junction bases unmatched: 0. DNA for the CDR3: TGTGCCAGCAGTGAAGCGGGAGGCACAGATACGCAGTATTTT. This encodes CASSEAGGTDTQYF.

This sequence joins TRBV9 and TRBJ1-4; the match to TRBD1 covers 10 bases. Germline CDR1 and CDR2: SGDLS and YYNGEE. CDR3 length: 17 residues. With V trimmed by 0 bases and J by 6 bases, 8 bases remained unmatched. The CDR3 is CASSVGDRGRLDEKLFF. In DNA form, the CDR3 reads TGTGCCAGCAGCGTAGGAGACAGGGGGCGTTTGGATGAAAAACTGTTTTTT.

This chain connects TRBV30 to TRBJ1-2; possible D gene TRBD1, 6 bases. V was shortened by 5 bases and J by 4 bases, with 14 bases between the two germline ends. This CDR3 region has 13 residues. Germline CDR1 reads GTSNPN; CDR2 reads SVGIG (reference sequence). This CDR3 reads CAWARQDPYGYTF. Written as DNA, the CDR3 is TGTGCCTGGGCAAGACAGGACCCCTATGGCTACACCTTC.

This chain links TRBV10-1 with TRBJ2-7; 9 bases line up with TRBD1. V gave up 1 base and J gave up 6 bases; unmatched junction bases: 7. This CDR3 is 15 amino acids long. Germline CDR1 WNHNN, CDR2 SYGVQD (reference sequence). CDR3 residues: CASSEYLGQGPEQYF. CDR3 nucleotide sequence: TGCGCCAGCAGTGAGTATCTCGGACAGGGGCCCGAGCAGTACTTC.

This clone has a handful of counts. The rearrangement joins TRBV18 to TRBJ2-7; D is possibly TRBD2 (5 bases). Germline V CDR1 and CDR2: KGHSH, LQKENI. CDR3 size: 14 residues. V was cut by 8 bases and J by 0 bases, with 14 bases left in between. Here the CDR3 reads CASLGERNSYEQYF. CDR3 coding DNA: TGTGCCAGCCTCGGGGAGCGGAACTCCTACGAGCAGTACTTC.

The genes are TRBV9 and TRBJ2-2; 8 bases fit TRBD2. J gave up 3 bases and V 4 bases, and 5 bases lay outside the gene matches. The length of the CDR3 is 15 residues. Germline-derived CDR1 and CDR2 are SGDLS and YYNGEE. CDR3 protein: CASSLSGEYTGELFF. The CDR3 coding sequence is TGTGCCAGCAGCCTTAGCGGGGAATACACCGGGGAGCTGTTTTTT.

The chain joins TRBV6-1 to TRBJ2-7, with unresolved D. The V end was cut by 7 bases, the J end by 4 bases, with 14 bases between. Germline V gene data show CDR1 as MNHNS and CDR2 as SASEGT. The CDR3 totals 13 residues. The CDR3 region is CASNPSATYEQYF. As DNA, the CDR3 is TGTGCCAGCAACCCTTCTGCGACTTACGAGCAGTACTTC.

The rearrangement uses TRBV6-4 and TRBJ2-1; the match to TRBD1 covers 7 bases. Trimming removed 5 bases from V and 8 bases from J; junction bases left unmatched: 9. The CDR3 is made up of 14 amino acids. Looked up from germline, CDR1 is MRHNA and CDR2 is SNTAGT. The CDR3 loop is CASSPTGDTDEQFF. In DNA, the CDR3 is TGTGCCAGCAGTCCCACAGGGGATACAGATGAGCAGTTCTTC.

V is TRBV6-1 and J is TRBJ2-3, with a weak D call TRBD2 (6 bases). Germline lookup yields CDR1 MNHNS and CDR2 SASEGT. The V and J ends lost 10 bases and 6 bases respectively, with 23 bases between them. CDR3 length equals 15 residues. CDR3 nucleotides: TGTGCCACAGAAGGACGGCGGAGGGCCGGGGATACGCAGTATTTT. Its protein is CATEGRRRAGDTQYF.

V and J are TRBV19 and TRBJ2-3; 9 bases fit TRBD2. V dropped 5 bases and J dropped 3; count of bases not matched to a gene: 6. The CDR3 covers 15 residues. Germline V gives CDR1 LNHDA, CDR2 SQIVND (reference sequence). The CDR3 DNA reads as TGTGCCAGTAGTCTGCGGGGGGGAAGAACAGATACGCAGTATTTT. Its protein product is CASSLRGGRTDTQYF.

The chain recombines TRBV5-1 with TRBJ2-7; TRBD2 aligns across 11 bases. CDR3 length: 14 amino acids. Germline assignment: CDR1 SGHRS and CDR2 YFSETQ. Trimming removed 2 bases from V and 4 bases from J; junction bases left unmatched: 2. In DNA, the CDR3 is TGCGCCAGCAGCTTTAGCGGGGGGGCGTACGAGCAGTACTTC. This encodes CASSFSGGAYEQYF. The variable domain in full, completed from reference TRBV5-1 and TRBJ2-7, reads KAGVTQTPRYLIKTRGQQVTLSCSPISGHRSVSWYQQTPGQGLQFLFEYFSETQRNKGNFPGRFSGRQFSNSRSEMNVSTLELGDSALYLCASSFSGGAYEQYFGPGTRLTVT.

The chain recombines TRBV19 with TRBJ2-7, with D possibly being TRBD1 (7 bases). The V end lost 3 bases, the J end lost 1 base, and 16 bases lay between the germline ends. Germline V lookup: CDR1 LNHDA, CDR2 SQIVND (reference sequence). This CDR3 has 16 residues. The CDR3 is CASSISQGGISYEQYF. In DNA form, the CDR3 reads TGTGCCAGTAGTATCAGCCAGGGGGGCATTTCCTACGAGCAGTACTTC.

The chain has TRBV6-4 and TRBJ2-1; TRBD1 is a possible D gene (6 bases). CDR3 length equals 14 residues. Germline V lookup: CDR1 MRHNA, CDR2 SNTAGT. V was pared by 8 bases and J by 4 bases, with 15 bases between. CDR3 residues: CASPPRGPYNEQFF. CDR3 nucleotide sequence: TGTGCCAGCCCCCCCAGGGGCCCTTACAATGAGCAGTTCTTC.

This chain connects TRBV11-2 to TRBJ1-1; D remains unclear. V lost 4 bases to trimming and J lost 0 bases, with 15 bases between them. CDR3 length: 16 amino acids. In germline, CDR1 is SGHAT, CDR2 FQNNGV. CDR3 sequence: CASSYTAGLLNTEAFF. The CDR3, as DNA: TGTGCCAGCAGCTACACCGCTGGACTCCTGAACACTGAAGCTTTCTTT.

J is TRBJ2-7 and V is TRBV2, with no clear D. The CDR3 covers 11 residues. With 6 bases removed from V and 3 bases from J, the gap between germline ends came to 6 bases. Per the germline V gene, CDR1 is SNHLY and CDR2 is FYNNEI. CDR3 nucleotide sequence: TGTGCCAGCAGCCCGTTCTACGAGCAGTACTTC. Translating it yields CASSPFYEQYF.

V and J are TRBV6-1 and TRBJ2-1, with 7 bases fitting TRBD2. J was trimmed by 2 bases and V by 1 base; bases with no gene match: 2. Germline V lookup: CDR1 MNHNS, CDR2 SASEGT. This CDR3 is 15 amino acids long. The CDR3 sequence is CASSEGLAAYNEQFF. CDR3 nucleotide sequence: TGTGCCAGCAGTGAAGGGCTAGCGGCCTACAATGAGCAGTTCTTC.

DNA of the CDR3: TGTGCCAGCAGCGTAGATGGGACAGGGAGGGAAAAACTGTTTTTT. It yields the protein CASSVDGTGREKLFF. The chain couples TRBV9 to TRBJ1-4, with 9 positions matching TRBD1. Germline assignment: CDR1 SGDLS and CDR2 YYNGEE. This CDR3 is 15 amino acids long. After removal of 0 bases from V and 8 bases from J, the junction contained 5 bases not matched to a gene.

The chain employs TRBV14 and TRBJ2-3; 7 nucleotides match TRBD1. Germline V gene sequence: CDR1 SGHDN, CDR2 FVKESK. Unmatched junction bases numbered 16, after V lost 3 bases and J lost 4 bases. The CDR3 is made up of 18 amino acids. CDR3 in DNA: TGTGCCAGCAGCCAGACCTACCAACAGGGGTATGGGGCAGATACGCAGTATTTT. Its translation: CASSQTYQQGYGADTQYF.

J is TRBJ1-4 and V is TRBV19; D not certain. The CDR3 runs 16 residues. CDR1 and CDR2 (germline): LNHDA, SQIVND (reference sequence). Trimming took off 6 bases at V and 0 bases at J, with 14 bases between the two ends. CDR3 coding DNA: TGTGCCAGTAGCGTACTAGAGGCTGCAACTAATGAAAAACTGTTTTTT. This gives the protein CASSVLEAATNEKLFF.

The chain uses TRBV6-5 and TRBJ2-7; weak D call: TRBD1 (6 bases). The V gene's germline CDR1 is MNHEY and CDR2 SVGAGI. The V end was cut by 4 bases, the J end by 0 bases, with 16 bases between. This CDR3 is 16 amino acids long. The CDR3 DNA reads TGTGCCAGCAGTTCCACAGGGAGACCATCCTCCTACGAGCAGTACTTC. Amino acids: CASSSTGRPSSYEQYF.

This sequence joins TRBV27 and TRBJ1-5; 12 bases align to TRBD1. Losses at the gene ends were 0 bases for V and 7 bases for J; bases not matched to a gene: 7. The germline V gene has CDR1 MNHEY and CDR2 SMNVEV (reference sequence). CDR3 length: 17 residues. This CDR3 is CASSLSAGTGGEQPQHF. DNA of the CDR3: TGTGCCAGCAGTTTATCAGCCGGGACAGGGGGCGAGCAGCCCCAGCATTTT.

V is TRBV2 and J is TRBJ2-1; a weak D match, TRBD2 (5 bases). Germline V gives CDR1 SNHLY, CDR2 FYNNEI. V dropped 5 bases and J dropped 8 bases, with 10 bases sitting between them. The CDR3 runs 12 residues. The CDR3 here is CASSLARDEQFF. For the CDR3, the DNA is TGTGCCAGCAGTCTAGCTCGGGATGAGCAGTTCTTC.